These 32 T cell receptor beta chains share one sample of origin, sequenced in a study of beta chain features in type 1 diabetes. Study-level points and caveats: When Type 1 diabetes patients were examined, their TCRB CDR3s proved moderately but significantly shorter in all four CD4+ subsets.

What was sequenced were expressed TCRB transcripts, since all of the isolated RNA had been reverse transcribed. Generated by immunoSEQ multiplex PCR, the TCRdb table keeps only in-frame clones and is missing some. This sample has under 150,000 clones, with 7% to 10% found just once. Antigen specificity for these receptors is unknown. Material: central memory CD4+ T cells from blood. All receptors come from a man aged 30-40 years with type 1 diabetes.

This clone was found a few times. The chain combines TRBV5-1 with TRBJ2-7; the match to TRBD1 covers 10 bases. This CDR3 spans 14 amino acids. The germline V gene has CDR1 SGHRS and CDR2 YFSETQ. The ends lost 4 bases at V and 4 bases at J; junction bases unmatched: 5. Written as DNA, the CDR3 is TGCGCCAGCAGCAACGGACAGGGGGGATACGAGCAGTACTTC. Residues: CASSNGQGGYEQYF.

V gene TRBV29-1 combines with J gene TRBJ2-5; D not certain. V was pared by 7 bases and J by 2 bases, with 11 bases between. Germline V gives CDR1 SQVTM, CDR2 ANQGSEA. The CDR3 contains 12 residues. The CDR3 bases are TGCAGCGCAACCGGGTCTCAAGAGACCCAGTACTTC. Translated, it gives CSATGSQETQYF.

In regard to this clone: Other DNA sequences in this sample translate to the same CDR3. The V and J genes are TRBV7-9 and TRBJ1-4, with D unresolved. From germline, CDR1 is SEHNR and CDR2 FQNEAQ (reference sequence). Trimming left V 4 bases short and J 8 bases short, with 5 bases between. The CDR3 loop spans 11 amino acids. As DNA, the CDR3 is TGTGCCAGCAGCTCTTCCGAAAAACTGTTTTTT. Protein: CASSSSEKLFF.

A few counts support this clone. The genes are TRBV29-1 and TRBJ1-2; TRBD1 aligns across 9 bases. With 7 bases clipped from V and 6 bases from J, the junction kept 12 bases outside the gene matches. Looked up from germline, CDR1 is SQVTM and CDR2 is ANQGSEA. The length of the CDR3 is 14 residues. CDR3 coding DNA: TGCAGCGAGCTGAAACAGGGGGCGTATGATGGCTACACCTTC. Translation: CSELKQGAYDGYTF.

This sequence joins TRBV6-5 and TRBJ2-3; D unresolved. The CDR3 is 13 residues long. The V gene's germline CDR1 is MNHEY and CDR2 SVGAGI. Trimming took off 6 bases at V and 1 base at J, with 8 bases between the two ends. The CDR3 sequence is CASSQHGTDTQYF. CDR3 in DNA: TGTGCCAGCAGCCAACACGGCACAGATACGCAGTATTTT.

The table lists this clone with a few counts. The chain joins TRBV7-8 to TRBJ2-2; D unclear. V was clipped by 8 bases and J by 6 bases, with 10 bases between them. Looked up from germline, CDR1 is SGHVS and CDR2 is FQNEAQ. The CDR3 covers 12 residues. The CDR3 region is CASSPGPGELFF. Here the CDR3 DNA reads TGTGCCAGCTCCCCTGGCCCCGGGGAGCTGTTTTTT. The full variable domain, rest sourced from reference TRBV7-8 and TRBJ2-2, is GAGVSQSPRYKVAKRGQDVALRCDPISGHVSLFWYQQALGQGPEFLTYFQNEAQLDKSGLPSDRFFAERPEGSVSTLKIQRTQQEDSAVYLCASSPGPGELFFGEGSRLTVL.

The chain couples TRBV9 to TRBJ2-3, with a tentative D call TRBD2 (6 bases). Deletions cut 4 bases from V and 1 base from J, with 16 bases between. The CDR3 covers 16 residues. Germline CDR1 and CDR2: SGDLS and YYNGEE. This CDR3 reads CASSRGGTWGTDTQYF. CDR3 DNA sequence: TGTGCCAGCAGCCGAGGAGGGACGTGGGGCACAGATACGCAGTATTTT.

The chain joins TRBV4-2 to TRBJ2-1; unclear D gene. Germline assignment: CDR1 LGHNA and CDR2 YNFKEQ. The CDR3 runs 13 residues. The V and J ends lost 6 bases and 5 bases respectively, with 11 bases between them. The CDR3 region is CASSRAVNNEQFF. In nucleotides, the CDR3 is TGTGCCAGCAGTCGCGCGGTGAACAATGAGCAGTTCTTC.

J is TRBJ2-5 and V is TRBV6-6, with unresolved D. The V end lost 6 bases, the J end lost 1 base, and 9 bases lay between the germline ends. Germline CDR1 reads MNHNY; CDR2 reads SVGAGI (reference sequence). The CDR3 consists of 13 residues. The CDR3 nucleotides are TGTGCCAGCAGCCGACATACCCAAGAGACCCAGTACTTC. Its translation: CASSRHTQETQYF.

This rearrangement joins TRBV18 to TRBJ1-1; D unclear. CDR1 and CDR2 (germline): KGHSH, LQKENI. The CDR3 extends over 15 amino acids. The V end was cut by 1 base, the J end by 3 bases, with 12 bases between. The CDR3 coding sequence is TGTGCCAGCTCACCACGGCCCAGACAATACACTGAAGCTTTCTTT. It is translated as CASSPRPRQYTEAFF. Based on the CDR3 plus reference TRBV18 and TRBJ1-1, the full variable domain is NAGVMQNPRHLVRRRGQEARLRCSPMKGHSHVYWYRQLPEEGLKFMVYLQKENIIDESGMPKERFSAEFPKEGPSILRIQQVVRGDSAAYFCASSPRPRQYTEAFFGQGTRLTVV.

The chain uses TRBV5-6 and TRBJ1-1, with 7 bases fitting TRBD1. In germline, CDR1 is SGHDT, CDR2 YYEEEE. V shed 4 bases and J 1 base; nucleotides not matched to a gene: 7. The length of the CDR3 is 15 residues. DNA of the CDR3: TGTGCCAGCAGCACAGCAGGGGGATCGAACACTGAAGCTTTCTTT. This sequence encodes CASSTAGGSNTEAFF.

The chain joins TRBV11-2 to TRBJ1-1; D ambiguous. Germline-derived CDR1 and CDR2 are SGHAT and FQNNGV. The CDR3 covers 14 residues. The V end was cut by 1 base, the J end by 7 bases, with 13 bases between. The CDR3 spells CASSLGREVGEAFF. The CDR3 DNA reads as TGTGCCAGCAGCTTAGGGAGGGAAGTGGGTGAAGCTTTCTTT.

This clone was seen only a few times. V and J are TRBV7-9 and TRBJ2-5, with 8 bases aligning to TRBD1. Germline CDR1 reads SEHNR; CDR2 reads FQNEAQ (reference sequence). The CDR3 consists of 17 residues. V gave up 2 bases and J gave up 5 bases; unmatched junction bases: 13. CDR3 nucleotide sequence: TGTGCCAGCAGCTTACCCGGACAGGGATTCGGGGAGGAGACCCAGTACTTC. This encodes CASSLPGQGFGEETQYF.

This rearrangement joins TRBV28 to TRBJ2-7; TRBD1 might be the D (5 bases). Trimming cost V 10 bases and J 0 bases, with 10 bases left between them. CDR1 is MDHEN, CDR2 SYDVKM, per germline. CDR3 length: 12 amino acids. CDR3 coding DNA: TGTGCCACCACGGACATCTCCTACGAGCAGTACTTC. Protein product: CATTDISYEQYF.

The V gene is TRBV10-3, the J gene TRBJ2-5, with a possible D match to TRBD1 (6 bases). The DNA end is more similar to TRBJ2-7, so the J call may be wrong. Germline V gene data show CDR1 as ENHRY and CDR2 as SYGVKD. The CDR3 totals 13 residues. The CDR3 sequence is CAISESTGYEQYF. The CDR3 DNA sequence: TGTGCCATCAGTGAGTCGACAGGTTACGAGCAGTACTTC.

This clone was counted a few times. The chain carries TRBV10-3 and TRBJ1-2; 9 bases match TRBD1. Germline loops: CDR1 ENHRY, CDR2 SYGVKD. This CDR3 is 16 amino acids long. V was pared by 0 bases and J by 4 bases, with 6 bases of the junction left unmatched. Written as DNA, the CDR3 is TGTGCCATCAGTGAGTCCCGGGACAGGGTCGGCTATGGCTACACCTTC. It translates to CAISESRDRVGYGYTF.

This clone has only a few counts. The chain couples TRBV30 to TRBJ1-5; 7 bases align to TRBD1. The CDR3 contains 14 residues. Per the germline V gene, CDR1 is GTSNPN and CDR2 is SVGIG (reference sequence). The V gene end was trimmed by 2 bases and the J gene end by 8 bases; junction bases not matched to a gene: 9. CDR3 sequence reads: CAWSLTGAEEPQHF. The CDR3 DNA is TGTGCCTGGAGTCTAACAGGGGCGGAGGAGCCCCAGCATTTT.

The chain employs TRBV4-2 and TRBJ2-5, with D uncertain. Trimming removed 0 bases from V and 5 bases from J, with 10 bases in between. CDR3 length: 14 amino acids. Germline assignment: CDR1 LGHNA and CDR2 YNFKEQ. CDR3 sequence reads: CASSQDQREETQYF. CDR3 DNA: TGTGCCAGCAGCCAAGATCAACGCGAGGAGACCCAGTACTTC.

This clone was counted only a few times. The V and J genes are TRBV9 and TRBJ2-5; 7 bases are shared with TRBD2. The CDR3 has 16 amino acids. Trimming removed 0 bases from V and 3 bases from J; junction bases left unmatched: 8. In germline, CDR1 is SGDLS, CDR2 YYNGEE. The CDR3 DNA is TGTGCCAGCAGCGTAGAAATCCTGGGGGGGGAAGAGACCCAGTACTTC. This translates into CASSVEILGGEETQYF.

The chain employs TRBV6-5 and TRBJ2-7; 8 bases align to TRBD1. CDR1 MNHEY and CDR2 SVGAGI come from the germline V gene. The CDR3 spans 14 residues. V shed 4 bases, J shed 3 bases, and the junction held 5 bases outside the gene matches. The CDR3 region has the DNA TGTGCCAGCAGTTTACTCAGGGGGCTCTACGAGCAGTACTTC. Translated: CASSLLRGLYEQYF.

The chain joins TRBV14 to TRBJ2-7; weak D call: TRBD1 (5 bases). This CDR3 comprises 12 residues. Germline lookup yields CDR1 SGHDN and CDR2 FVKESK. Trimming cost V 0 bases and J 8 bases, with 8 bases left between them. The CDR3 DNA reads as TGTGCCAGCAGCCAAGACAGGGTACAGCAGTACTTC. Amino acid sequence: CASSQDRVQQYF.

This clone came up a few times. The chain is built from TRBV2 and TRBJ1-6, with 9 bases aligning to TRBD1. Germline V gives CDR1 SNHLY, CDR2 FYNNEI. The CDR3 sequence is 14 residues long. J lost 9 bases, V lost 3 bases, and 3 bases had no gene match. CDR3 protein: CASSDLDRGSPLHF. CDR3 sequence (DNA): TGTGCCAGCAGTGATTTGGACAGGGGTTCACCCCTCCACTTT. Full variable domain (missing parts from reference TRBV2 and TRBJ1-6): EPEVTQTPSHQVTQMGQEVILRCVPISNHLYFYWYRQILGQKVEFLVSFYNNEISEKSEIFDDQFSVERPDGSNFTLKIRSTKLEDSAMYFCASSDLDRGSPLHFGNGTRLTVT.

Here the CDR3 DNA reads TGTGCCAGCAGTGCGGGACTAGCGGGGGCTACCACAGATACGCAGTATTTT. The encoded protein is CASSAGLAGATTDTQYF. This sequence joins TRBV6-1 and TRBJ2-3, with TRBD2 matching over 14 bases. CDR3 size: 17 residues. The germline V gene has CDR1 MNHNS and CDR2 SASEGT. The trim removed 4 bases at V and 2 bases at J, leaving 5 bases unmatched.

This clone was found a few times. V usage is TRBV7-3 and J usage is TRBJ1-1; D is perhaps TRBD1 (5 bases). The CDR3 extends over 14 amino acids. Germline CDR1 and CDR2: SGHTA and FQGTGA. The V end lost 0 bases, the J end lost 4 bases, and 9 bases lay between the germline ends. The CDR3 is CASSLTAGGTEAFF. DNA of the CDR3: TGTGCCAGCAGCTTAACGGCGGGGGGCACTGAAGCTTTCTTT.

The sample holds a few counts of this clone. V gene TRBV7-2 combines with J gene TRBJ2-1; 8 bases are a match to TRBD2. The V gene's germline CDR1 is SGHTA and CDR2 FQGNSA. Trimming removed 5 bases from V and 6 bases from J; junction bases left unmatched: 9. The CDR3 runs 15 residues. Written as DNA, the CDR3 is TGTGCCAGCAGCCGAGGTGCCCGGGGGGGCAATGAGCAGTTCTTC. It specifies CASSRGARGGNEQFF.

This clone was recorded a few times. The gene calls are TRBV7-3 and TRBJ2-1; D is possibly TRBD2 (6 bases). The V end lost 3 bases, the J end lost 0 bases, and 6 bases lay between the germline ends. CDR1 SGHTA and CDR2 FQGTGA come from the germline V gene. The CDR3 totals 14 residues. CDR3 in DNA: TGTGCCAGCAGCTTGGACTACTCCTACAATGAGCAGTTCTTC. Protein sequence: CASSLDYSYNEQFF.

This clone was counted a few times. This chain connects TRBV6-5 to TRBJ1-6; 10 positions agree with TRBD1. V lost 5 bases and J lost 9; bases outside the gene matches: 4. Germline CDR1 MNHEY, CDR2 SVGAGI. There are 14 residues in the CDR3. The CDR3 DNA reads TGTGCCAGCAGTCGGGACAGGGGAGGTTCACCCCTCCACTTT. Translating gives CASSRDRGGSPLHF.

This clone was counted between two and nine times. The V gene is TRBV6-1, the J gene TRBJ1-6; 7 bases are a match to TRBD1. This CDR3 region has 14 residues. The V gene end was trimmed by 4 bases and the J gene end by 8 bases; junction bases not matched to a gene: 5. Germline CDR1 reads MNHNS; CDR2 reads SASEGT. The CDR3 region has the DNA TGTGCCAGCAGTGCGACAGGGCGGGATTCACCCCTCCACTTT. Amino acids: CASSATGRDSPLHF.

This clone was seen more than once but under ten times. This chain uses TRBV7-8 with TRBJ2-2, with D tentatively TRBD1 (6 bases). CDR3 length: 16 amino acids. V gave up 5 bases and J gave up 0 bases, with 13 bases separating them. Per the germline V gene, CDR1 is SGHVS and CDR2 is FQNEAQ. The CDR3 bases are TGTGCCAGCAGCCCCCGGGCAGGGGCGAACACCGGGGAGCTGTTTTTT. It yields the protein CASSPRAGANTGELFF.

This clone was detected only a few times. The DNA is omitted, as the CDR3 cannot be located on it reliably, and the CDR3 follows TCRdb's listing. This CDR3 is CASSLVGQGNF. This chain joins TRBV5-8 and TRBJ2-7; the table calls TRBD1, which could not be checked here. The CDR3 adds up to 11 amino acids, both ends counted. The germline gives CDR1 SGHTS, CDR2 YDEGEE.

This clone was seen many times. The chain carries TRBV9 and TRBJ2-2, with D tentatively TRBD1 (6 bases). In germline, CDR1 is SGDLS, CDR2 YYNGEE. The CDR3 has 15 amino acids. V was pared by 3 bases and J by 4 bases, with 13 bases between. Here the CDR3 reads CASSAVSQGTGELFF. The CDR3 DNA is TGTGCCAGCAGCGCCGTTTCACAGGGCACCGGGGAGCTGTTTTTT.

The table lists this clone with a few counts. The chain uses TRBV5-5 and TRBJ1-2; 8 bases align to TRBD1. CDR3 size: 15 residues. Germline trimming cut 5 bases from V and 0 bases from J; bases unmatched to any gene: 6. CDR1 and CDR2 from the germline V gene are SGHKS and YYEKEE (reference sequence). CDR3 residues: CASRSGQGANYGYTF. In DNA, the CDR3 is TGTGCCAGCAGATCCGGACAGGGAGCTAACTATGGCTACACCTTC.